This T cell receptor beta chain was retrieved from a study of T-cell reconstitution after alpha-beta-depleted transplantation in children. General observations from the study: After one year, T-cell counts and TCRbeta diversity mostly came from new T cells. Certain patients had high TCRbeta diversity at day 60, and it came from recipient T cells and thymic progenitors that survived.

At least ten counts were recorded for this clonotype. Its antigen is not identified. The CDR3 has 14 amino acids. Trimming pared 1 base from V and 9 bases from J, leaving 13 bases between. The germline V gene has CDR1 SGHAT and CDR2 FQNNGV. The authors prepared the TCRbeta library with unique molecular identifiers. Using its own MiXCR run on the PCR reads, TCRdb lists one record per CDR3 protein. The sample holds a few hundred thousand distinct CDR3 sequences, around 10% seen once. The sequence was collected from a boy younger than two with acute myeloid leukemia, due to receive a stem cell transplant. The V gene is TRBV11-2, the J gene TRBJ2-1, with a tentative D call TRBD1 (7 bases). The material was PBMCs, obtained before TCRalphabeta/CD19-depleted stem cell transplant. In DNA, the CDR3 is TGTGCCAGCAGCTTAGTGACAGGGCGGGGTGAGCAGTTCTTC. It codes for CASSLVTGRGEQFF. The variable domain in full, completed from reference TRBV11-2 and TRBJ2-1, reads EAGVAQSPRYKIIEKRQSVAFWCNPISGHATLYWYQQILGQGPKLLIQFQNNGVVDDSQLPKDRFSAERLKGVDSTLKIQPAKLEDSAVYLCASSLVTGRGEQFFGPGTRLTVL.